This T cell receptor (beta chain) was sequenced for a study of OX40 agonist ivuxolimab in advanced cancers. Study in general: The patients got ivuxolimab, which is an agonistic anti-OX40 (CD134) antibody.

Autoimmune disease history or systemic immunosuppression barred patients. Baseline, cycle 4 day 1, and cycle 7 day 1 were the blood sampling points. The ends were cut back, 0 bases at V and 1 base at J, with 12 bases in the middle. The CDR3 contains 16 residues. Germline loops: CDR1 SGHNT, CDR2 YYREEE (reference sequence). This table comes from immunoSEQ multiplex PCR, and its TCRdb copy is limited to in-frame clones, with some not included. This sample has some 65,000 clones, with over 60% found just once. The rearrangement uses TRBV5-4 and TRBJ2-3, with D possibly TRBD1 on 5 matching bases. Sample: CD4+ or CD8+ T cells sorted from blood, taken in a trial of the OX40 agonist ivuxolimab. This TCR was recovered from an adult with an advanced solid tumor such as melanoma, head and neck, liver or kidney cancer. This CDR3 reads CASSLARGSGTDTQYF. The CDR3 nucleotides are TGTGCCAGCAGCTTGGCTAGGGGCTCGGGCACAGATACGCAGTATTTT. The complete variable domain, with remaining parts taken from reference TRBV5-4 and TRBJ2-3, reads ETGVTQSPTHLIKTRGQQVTLRCSSQSGHNTVSWYQQALGQGPQFIFQYYREEENGRGNFPPRFSGLQFPNYSSELNVNALELDDSALYLCASSLARGSGTDTQYFGPGTRLTVL.